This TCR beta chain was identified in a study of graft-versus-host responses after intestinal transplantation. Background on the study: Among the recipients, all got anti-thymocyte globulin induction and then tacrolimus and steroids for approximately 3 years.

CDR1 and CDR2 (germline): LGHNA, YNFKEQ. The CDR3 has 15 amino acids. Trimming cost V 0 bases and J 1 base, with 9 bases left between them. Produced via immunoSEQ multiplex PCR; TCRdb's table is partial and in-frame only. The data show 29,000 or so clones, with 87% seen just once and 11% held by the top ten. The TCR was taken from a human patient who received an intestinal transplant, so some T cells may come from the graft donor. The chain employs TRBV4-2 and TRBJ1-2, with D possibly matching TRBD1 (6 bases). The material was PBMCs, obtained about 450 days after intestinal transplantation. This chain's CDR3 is CASSQDQGHNYGYTF. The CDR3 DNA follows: TGTGCCAGCAGCCAAGATCAGGGACATAACTATGGCTACACCTTC.